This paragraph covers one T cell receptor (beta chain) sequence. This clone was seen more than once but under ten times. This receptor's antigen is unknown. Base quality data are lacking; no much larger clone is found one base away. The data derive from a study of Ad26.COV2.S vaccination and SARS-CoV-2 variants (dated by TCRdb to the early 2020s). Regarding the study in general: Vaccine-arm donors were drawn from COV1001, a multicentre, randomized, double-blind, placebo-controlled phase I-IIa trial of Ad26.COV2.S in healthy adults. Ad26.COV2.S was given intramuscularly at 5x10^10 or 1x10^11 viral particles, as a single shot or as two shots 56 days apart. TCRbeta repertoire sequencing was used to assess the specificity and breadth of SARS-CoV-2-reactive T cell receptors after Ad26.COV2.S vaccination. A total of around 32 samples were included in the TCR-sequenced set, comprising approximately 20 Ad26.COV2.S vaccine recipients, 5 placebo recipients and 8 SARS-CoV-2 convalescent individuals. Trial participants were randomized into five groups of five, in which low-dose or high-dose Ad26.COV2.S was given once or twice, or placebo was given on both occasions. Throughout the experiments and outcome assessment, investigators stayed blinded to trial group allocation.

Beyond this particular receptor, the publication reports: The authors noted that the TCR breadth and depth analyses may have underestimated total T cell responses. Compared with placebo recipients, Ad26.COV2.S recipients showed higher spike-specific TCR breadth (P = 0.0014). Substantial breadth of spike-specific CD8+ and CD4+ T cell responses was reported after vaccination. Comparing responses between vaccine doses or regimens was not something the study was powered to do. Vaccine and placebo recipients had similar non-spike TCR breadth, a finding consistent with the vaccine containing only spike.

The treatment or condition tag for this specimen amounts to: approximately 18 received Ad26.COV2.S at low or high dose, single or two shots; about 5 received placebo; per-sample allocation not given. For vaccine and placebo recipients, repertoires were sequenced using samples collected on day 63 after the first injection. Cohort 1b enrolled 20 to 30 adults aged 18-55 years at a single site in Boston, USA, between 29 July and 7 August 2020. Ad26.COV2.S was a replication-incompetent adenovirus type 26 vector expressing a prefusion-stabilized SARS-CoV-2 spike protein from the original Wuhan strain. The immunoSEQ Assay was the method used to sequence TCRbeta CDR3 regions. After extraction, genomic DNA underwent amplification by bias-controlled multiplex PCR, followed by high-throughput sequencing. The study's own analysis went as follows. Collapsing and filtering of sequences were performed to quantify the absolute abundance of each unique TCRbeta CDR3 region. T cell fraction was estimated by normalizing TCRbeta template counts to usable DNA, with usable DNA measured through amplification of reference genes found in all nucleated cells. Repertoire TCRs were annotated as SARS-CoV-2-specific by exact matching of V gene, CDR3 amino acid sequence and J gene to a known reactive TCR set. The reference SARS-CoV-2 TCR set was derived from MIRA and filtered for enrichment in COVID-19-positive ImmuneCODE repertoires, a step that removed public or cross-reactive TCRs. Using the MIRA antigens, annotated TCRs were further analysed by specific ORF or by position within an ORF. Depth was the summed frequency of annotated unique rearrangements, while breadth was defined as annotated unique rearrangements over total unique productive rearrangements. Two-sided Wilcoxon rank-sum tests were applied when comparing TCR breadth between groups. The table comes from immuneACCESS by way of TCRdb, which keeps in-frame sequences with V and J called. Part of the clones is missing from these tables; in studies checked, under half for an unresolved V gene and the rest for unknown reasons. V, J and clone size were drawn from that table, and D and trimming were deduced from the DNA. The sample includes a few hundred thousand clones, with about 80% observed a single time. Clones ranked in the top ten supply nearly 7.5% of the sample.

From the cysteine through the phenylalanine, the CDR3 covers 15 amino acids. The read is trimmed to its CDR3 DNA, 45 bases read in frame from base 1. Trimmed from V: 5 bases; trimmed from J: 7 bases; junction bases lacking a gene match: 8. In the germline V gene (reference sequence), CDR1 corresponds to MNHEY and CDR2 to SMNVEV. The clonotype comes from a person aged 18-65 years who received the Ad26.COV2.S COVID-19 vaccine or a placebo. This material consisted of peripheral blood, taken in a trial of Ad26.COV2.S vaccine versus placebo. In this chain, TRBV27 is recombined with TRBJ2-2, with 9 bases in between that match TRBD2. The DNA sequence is TGTGCCAGCAGTCGGCGGGAGGGGGTTGGCGGGGAGCTGTTTTTT. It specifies CASSRREGVGGELFF.